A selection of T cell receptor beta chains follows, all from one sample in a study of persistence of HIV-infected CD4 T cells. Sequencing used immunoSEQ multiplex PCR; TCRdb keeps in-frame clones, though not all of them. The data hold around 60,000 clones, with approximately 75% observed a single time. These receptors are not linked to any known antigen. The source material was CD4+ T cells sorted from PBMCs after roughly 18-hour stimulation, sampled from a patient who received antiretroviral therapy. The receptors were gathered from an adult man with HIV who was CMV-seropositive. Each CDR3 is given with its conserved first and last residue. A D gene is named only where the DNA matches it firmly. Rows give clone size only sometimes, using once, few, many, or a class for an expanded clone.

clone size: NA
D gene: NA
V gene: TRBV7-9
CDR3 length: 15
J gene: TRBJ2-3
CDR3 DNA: TGTGCCAGCAGCTCCAGGACAGTCCGCACAGATACGCAGTATTTT
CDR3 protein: CASSSRTVRTDTQYF

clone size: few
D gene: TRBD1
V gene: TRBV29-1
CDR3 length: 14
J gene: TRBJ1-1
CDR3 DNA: TGCAGCGCTACACAGGGGGCGCGAGACACTGAAGCTTTCTTT
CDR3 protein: CSATQGARDTEAFF

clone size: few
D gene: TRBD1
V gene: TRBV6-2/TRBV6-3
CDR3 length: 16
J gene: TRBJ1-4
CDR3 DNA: TGTGCCAGCAGTCCCGGACAGGCGACTAATAATGAAAAACTGTTTTTT
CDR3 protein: CASSPGQATNNEKLFF

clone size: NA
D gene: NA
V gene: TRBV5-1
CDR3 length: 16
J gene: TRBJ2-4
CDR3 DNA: TGCGCCAGCAGCTCGGGGTATCGGGGGGCCAAAAACATTCAGTACTTC
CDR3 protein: CASSSGYRGAKNIQYF

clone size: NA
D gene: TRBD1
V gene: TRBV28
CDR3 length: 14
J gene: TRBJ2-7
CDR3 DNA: TGTGCCAGCAGTTCACTACAGGGGGACTACGAGCAGTACTTC
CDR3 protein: CASSSLQGDYEQYF

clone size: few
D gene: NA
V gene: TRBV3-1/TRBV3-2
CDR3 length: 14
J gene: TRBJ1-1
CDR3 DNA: TGTGCCAGCAGCCAAGTGGGAGGGAACACTGAAGCTTTCTTT
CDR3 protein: CASSQVGGNTEAFF

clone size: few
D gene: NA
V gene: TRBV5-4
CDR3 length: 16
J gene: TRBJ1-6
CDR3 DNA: TGTGCCAGCAGCTTAGGAGGGGCGAACTATAATTCACCCCTCCACTTT
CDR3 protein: CASSLGGANYNSPLHF

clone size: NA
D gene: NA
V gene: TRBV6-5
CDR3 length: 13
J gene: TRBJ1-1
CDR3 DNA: TGTGCCAGCAGTTACGTCCTAAACACTGAAGCTTTCTTT
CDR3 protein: CASSYVLNTEAFF

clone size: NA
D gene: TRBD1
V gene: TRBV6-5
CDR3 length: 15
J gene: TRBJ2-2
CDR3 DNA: TGTGCCAGCAGTCTACCGGGACAGGCAACCGGGGAGCTGTTTTTT
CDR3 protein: CASSLPGQATGELFF

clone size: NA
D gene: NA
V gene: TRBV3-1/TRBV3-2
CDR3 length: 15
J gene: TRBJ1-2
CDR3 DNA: TGTGCCAGCAGCCAAGTACGGCAGGGTAACTATGGCTACACCTTC
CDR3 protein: CASSQVRQGNYGYTF

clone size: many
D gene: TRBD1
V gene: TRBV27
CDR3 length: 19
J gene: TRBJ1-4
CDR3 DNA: TGTGCCAGCAGTTTATCCCGGGGACAGGGGACAGCAACTAATGAAAAACTGTTTTTT
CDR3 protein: CASSLSRGQGTATNEKLFF

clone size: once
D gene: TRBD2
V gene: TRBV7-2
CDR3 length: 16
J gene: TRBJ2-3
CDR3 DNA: TGTGCCAGCAGCTTACTTAGCGGGGGGTCGGGAGATACGCAGTATTTT
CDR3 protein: CASSLLSGGSGDTQYF

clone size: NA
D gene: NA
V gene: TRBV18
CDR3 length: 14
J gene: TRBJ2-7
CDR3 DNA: TGTGCCAGCTCACCACCGTCGCGCCTCGACGAGCAGTACTTC
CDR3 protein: CASSPPSRLDEQYF

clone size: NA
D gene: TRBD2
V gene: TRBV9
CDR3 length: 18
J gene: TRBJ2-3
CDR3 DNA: TGTGCCAGCAGCGCTTTAGACTGGGAGCGGGGGAACACAGATACGCAGTATTTT
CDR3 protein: CASSALDWERGNTDTQYF

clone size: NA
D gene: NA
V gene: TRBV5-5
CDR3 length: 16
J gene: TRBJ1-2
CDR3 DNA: TGTGCCAGCAGCTTGATGGACACAATGACTAACTATGGCTACACCTTC
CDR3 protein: CASSLMDTMTNYGYTF

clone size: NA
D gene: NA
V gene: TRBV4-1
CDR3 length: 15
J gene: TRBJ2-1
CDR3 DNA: TGCGCCAGCAGCCAAGAAGGGTTCTCTGGCAATGAGCAGTTCTTC
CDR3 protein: CASSQEGFSGNEQFF

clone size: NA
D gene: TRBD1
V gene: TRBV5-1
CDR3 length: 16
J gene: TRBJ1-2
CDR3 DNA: TGCGCCAGCAGCCTAGCCCTGGGACAGTCCTCTGAGGGCTACACCTTC
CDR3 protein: CASSLALGQSSEGYTF

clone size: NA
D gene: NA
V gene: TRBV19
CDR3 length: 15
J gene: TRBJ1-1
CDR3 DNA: TGTGCCAGTAGTACCGGCAGGGTGTCGGGGACTGAAGCTTTCTTT
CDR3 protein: CASSTGRVSGTEAFF

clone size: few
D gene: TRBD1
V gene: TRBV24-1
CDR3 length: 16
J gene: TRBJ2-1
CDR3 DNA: TGTGCCACCAGTGACTCCGTGGGACAGGGGATGCCAGAGCAGTTCTTC
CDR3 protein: CATSDSVGQGMPEQFF

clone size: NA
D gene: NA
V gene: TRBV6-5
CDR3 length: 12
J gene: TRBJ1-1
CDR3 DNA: TGTGCCAGCAGTTATTGGGGGGGGGAAGCTTTCTTT
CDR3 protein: CASSYWGGEAFF

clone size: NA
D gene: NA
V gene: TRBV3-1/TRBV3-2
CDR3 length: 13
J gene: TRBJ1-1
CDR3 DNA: TGTGCCAGCAGCCTGAGAATTAACACTGAAGCTTTCTTT
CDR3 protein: CASSLRINTEAFF

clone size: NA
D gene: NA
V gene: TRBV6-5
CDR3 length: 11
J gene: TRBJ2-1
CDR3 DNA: TGTGCCAGCAGTTCGGGGCGAGGGCAGTTCTTC
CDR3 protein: CASSSGRGQFF

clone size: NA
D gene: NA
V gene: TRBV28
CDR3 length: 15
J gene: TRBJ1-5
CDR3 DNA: TGTGCCAGCAGCCGTGGGGAGTGGGGGAATCAGCCCCAGCATTTT
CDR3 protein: CASSRGEWGNQPQHF

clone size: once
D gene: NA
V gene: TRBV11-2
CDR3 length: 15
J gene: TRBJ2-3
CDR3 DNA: TGTGCCAGCAGCCTCAGGGGTGGGAGGTCGGATACGCAGTATTTT
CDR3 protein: CASSLRGGRSDTQYF

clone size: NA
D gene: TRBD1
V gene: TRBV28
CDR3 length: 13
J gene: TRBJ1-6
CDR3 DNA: TGTGCGATCCAGGGGGCTCGGTATTCACCCCTCCACTTT
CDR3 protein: CAIQGARYSPLHF

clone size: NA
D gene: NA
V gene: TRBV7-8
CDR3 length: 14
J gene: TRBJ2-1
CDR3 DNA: TGTGCCAGCCTTTCGCGCGGACAATTCAATGAGCAGTTCTTC
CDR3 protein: CASLSRGQFNEQFF

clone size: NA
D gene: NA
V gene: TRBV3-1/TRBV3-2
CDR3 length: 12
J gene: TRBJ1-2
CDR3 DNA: TGTGCCAGCAGCCAAAGTGGGGCGGGCTACACCTTC
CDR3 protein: CASSQSGAGYTF

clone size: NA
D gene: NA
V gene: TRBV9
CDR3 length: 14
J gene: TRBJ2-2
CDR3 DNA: TGTGCCAGCTCTAGAACAGGGTGGACCGGGGAGCTGTTTTTT
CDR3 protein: CASSRTGWTGELFF

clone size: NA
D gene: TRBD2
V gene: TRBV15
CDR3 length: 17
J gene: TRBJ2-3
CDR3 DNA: TGTGCCACCAGCAGAGAGGCTAGCGGGGGGGCCACAGATACGCAGTATTTT
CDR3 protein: CATSREASGGATDTQYF

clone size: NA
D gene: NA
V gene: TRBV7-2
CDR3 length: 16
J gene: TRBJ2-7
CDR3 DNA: TGTGCCAGCAGCTCCGCGGGGACGAGGAGCTCCTACGAGCAGTACTTC
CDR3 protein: CASSSAGTRSSYEQYF

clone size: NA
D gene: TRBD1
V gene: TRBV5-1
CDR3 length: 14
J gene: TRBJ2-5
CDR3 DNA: TGCGCCAGCAGCTTGAGGGACAGGGGTGAGACCCAGTACTTC
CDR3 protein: CASSLRDRGETQYF

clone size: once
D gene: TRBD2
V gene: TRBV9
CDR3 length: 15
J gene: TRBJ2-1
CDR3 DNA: TGTGCCAGCAGCGGTTGGGGGGGACTGAACAATGAGCAGTTCTTC
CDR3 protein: CASSGWGGLNNEQFF

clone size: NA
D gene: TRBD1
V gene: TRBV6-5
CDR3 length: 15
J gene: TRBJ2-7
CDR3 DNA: TGTGCCAGCAGACCCTACAGGGGGCGCGAATACGAGCAGTACTTC
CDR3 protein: CASRPYRGREYEQYF

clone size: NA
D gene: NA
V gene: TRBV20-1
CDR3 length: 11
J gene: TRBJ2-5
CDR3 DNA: TGCAGTGCTTACCCAGGGGAGACCCAGTACTTC
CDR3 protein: CSAYPGETQYF

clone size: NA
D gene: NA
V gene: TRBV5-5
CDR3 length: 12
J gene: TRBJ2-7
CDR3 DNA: TGTGCCAGCAGCTTGATGGGGTACGAGCAGTACTTC
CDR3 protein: CASSLMGYEQYF

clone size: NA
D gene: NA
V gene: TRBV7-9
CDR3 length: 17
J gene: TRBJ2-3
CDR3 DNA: TGTGCCAGCAGCTTAGGGATCGGACCGATTATCACAGATACGCAGTATTTT
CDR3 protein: CASSLGIGPIITDTQYF

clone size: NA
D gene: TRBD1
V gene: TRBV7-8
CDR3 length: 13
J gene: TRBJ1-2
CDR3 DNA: TGTGCCAGCAGCGCGGGACAGATGAGTGGCTACACCTTC
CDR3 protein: CASSAGQMSGYTF

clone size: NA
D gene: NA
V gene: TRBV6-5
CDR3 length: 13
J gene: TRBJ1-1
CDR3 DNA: TGTGCCAGCAGTCTACGACAGAACACTGAAGCTTTCTTT
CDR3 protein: CASSLRQNTEAFF

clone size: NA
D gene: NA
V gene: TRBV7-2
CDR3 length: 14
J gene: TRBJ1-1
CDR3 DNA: TGTGCCAGCAGACACGGAAGGCTTAACACTGAAGCTTTCTTT
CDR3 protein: CASRHGRLNTEAFF